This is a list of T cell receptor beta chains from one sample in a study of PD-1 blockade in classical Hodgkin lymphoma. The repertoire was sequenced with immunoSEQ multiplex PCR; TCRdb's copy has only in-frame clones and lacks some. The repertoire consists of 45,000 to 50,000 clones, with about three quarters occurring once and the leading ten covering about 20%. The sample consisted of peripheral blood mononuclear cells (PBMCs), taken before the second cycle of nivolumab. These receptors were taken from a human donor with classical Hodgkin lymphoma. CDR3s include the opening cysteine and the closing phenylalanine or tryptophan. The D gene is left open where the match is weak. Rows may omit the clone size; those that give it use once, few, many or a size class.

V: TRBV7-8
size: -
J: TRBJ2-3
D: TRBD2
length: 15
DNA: TGTGCCAGCAGCTTGGGACTAGCCAGGGAAGATACGCAGTATTTT
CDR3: CASSLGLAREDTQYF

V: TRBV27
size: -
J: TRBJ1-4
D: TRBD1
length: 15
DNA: TGTGCCAGCAGTCCACGGGACAGCCGTAATGAAAAACTGTTTTTT
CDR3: CASSPRDSRNEKLFF

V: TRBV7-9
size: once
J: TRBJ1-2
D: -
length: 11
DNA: TGTGCCAGCAGTCATGACTATGGCTACACCTTC
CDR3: CASSHDYGYTF

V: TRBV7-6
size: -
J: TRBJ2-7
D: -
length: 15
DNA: TGTGCCAGCAGCTTAGCGGGGGACGGCTCCTACGAGCAGTACTTC
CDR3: CASSLAGDGSYEQYF

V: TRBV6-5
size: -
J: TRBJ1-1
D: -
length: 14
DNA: TGTGCCAGCAGTGTAGGGGGGGACAACACTGAAGCTTTCTTT
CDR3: CASSVGGDNTEAFF

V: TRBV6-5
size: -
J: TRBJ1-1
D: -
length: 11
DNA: TGTGCCAGCAGGGACACGGATGAAGCTTTCTTT
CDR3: CASRDTDEAFF

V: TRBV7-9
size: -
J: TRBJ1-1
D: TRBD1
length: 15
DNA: TGTGCCAGCAGCCCAAGGACAGGGGCGAACACTGAAGCTTTCTTT
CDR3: CASSPRTGANTEAFF

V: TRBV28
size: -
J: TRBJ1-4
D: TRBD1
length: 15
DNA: TGTGCCAGCAGTTACGGGGACAGGAGGAATGAAAAACTGTTTTTT
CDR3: CASSYGDRRNEKLFF

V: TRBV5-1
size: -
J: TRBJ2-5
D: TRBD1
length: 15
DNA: TGCGCCAGCGGACTAGGGGGACAGGGGCAAGAGACCCAGTACTTC
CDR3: CASGLGGQGQETQYF

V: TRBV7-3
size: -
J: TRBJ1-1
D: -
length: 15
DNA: TGTGCCAGCAGCTTATCTGGGGGGCCGAACACTGAAGCTTTCTTT
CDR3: CASSLSGGPNTEAFF

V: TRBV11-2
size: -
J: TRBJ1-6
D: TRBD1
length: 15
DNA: TGTGCCAGCAGCTTAGAGGGGACAGCAAATTCACCCCTCCACTTT
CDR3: CASSLEGTANSPLHF

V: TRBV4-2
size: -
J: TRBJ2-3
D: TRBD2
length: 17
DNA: TGTGCCAGCAGCCAAGAAATTGGAGCGGGGGCGTGGGATACGCAGTATTTT
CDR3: CASSQEIGAGAWDTQYF

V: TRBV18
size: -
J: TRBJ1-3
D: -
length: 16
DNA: TGTGCCAGCTCCTCACAGACCGGGGCCTATGGAAACACCATATATTTT
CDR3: CASSSQTGAYGNTIYF

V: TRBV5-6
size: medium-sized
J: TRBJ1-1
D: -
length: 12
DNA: TGTGCCAGCAGCTTGAGGGGAACTGAAGCTTTCTTT
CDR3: CASSLRGTEAFF

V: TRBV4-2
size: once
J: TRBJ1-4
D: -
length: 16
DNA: TGTGCCAGCAGCCCCACGCGACAGCGGGCCAGCGAAAAACTGTTTTTT
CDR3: CASSPTRQRASEKLFF

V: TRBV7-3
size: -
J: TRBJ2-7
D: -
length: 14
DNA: TGTGCCAGCAGCCCAGACAGGAGCTCCTACGAGCAGTACTTC
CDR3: CASSPDRSSYEQYF

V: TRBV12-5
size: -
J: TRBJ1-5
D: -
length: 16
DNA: TGTGCTAGTGGTTTGGGTCGTGGGGGTGACAATCAGCCCCAGCATTTT
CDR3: CASGLGRGGDNQPQHF

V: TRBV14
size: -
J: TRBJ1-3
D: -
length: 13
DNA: TGTGCCAGCAGCCACTGCTCTGGAAACACCATATATTTT
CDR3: CASSHCSGNTIYF

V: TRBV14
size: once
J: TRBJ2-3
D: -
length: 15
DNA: TGTGCCAGCAGCCGACCAGGGTTAGATGCAGATACGCAGTATTTT
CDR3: CASSRPGLDADTQYF

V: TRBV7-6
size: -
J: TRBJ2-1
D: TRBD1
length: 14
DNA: TGTGCCAGCAGTCGGACAGGGGACTACAATGAGCAGTTCTTC
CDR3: CASSRTGDYNEQFF

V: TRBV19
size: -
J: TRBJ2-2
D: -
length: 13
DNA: TGTGCCAGTAGTGCAGGGTACACCGGGGAGCTGTTTTTT
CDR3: CASSAGYTGELFF

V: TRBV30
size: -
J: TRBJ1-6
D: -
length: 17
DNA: TGTGCCTGGAGTGTTCGACGGGGGCGGATTACGTCGGGTCCCCTCCACTTT
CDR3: CAWSVRRGRITSGPLHF

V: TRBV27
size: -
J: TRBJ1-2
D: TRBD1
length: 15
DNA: TGTGCCAGCAGCCCAGGGGGGGGCGCGGACTATGGCTACACCTTC
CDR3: CASSPGGGADYGYTF

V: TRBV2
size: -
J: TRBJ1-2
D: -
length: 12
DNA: TGTGCCAGCAGCCTTCGGGGACGCGGCTACACCTTC
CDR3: CASSLRGRGYTF

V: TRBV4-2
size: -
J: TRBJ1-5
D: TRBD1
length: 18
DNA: TGTGCCAGCAGCCAAGTTAGTTCAGGACAGGGTACAAATCAGCCCCAGCATTTT
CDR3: CASSQVSSGQGTNQPQHF

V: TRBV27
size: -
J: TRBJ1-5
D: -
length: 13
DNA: TGTGCCAGCAGTTTTTATCCCGGGCAGCCCCAGCATTTT
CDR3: CASSFYPGQPQHF

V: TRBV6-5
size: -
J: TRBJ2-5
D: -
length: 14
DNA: TGTGCCAGCAGTTACTCGGAGGTGCGAGAGACCCAGTACTTC
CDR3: CASSYSEVRETQYF

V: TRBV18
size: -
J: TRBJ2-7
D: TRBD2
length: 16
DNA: TGTGCCAGCTCTTTTGGGACTAGCGGAAACTCCTACGAGCAGTACTTC
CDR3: CASSFGTSGNSYEQYF

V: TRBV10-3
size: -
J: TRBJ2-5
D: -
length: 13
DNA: TGTGCCATCAGTGATTCTAGCGAAGAGACCCAGTACTTC
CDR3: CAISDSSEETQYF

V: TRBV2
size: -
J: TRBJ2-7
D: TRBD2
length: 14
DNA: TGTGCCAGCACAAGCGGGGTCAGCTCCTACGAGCAGTACTTC
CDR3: CASTSGVSSYEQYF

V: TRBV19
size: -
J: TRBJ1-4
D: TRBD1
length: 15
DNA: TGTGCCAGTAACCATCGACAGGGGGGCGGTGAAAAACTGTTTTTT
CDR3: CASNHRQGGGEKLFF

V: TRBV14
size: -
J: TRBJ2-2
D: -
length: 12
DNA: TGTGCCAGCAGCCAACTTGTCGGGGAGCTGTTTTTT
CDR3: CASSQLVGELFF

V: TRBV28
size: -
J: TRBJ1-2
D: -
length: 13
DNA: TGTGCCAGCACCTTATGGGGGAACTATGGCTACACCTTC
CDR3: CASTLWGNYGYTF

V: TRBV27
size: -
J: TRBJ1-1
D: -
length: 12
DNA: TGTGCCAGCGGGCTCCCAGGGACTGAAGCTTTCTTT
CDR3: CASGLPGTEAFF

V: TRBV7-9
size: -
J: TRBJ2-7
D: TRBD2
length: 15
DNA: TGTGCCAGCAGCCTAGTAGCGGGAGTCCCCTACGAGCAGTACTTC
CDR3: CASSLVAGVPYEQYF

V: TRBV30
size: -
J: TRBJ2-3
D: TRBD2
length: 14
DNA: TGTGCCTGGAGTGTAGGGGGACTAGCGGATACGCAGTATTTT
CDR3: CAWSVGGLADTQYF

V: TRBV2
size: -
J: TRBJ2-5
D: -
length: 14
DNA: TGTGCCAGCAGTGAAAGGGGAAACCAAGAGACCCAGTACTTC
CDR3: CASSERGNQETQYF

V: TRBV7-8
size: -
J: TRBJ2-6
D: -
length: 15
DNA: TGTGCCAGCAGCTTAAGGTCTCCCGGGGCCAACGTCCTGACTTTC
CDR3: CASSLRSPGANVLTF

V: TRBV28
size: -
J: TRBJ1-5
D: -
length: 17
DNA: TGTGCCAGCAGTTTACAGGCAGGGCGCTTAGCTAATCAGCCCCAGCATTTT
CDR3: CASSLQAGRLANQPQHF

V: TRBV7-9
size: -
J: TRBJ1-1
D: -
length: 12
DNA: TGTGCCAGCAGCCGGGACATGTCTGAAGCTTTCTTT
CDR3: CASSRDMSEAFF

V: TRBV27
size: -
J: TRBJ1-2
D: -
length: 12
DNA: TGTGCCAGCAGTTTTCTGACAGGAGGCTACACCTTC
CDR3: CASSFLTGGYTF

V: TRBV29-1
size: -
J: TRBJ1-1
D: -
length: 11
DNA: TGCAGCCTGCTTATGAACACTGAAGCTTTCTTT
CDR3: CSLLMNTEAFF

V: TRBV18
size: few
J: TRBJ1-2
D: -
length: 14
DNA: TGTGCCAGCTCACCTACCGGGGGGTTGGATGGCTACACCTTC
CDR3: CASSPTGGLDGYTF

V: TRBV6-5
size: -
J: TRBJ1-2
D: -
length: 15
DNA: TGTGCCAGCAGTCCAACCCGGGGGTCTAACTATGGCTACACCTTC
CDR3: CASSPTRGSNYGYTF

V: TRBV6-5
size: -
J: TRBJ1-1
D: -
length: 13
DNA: TGTGCCAGCAGATTAGAGGGGCGCACTGAAGCTTTCTTT
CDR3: CASRLEGRTEAFF

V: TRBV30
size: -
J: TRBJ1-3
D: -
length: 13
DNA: TGTGCCTGGAACCCAGGGAGTGGAAACACCATATATTTT
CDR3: CAWNPGSGNTIYF

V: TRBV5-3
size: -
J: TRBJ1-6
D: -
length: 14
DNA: TGTGCCAGCAGCTTAGGGCCGGGGGACTCACCCCTCCACTTT
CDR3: CASSLGPGDSPLHF

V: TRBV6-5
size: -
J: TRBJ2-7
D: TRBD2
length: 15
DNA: TGTGCCAGCAGTTTAATCGGCGGGAGACCAGGAGAGCAGTACTTC
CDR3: CASSLIGGRPGEQYF

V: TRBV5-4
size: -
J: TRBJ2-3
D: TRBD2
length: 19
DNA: TGTGCCAGCAGCTCGGGACTAGCGGGAGGGGGGTTAGGTCCAGATACGCAGTATTTT
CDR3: CASSSGLAGGGLGPDTQYF

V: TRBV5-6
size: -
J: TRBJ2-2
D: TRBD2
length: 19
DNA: TGTGCCAGCAGCTCCACTGGACTAGCGGGATCCCCGAACACCGGGGAGCTGTTTTTT
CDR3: CASSSTGLAGSPNTGELFF

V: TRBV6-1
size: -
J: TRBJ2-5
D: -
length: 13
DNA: TGTGCCAGCAGTGAAGCGGCGCAAGAGACCCAGTACTTC
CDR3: CASSEAAQETQYF

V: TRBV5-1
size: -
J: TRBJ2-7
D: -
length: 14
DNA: TGCGCCAGCAGCCTCTACGGGGGGCGGGGCGAGCAGTACTTC
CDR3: CASSLYGGRGEQYF

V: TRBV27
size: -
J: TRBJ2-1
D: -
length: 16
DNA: TGTGCCAGCAGACGATCAACGGGCAGCTCCTACAATGAGCAGTTCTTC
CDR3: CASRRSTGSSYNEQFF

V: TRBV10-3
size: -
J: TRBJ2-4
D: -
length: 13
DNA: TGTGCCATCAGCGGACAGGCGGGGGACATTCAGTACTTC
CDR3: CAISGQAGDIQYF

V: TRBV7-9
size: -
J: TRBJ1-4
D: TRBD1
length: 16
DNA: TGTGCCAGCAGCCCCAGGACAGGGGCAGGGGGTGAAAAACTGTTTTTT
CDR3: CASSPRTGAGGEKLFF

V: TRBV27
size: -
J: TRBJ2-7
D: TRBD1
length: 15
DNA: TGTGCCAGCAGTGCGCTAGGGACAGGGGTTCCCGAGCAGTACTTC
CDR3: CASSALGTGVPEQYF

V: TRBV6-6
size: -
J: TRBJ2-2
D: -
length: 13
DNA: TGTGCCAGCAGTTCGACGGGCACCGGGGAGCTGTTTTTT
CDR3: CASSSTGTGELFF